This T cell receptor (beta chain) was captured by sequencing in a study of a mutant IDH1 vaccine in newly diagnosed glioma. After removal of 1 base from V and 1 base from J, the junction contained 3 bases not matched to a gene. The length of the CDR3 is 15 residues. Looked up from germline, CDR1 is MGHRA and CDR2 is YSYEKL. The time point: week 11, during vaccination. Each vaccine dose was 300 ug of mutant IDH1 20-mer peptide, with topical imiquimod. A remark on this clone: Its antigen is still unknown.

The method was immunoSEQ multiplex PCR; TCRdb's version includes in-frame clones alone and lacks a portion of them. The repertoire consists of fewer than 150,000 clones, with about nine tenths occurring once and the leading ten covering 0.6% to 0.75%. Here the sequenced sample was PBMCs, taken from a glioma patient whose treatment included an IDH1 peptide vaccine. V is TRBV4-1 and J is TRBJ1-1; 7 bases map to TRBD1. This clonotype was sampled from a woman aged 50 to 60 with glioma. In DNA, the CDR3 is TGCGCCAGCAGCCAAGCGGGACAGCGGAACACTGAAGCTTTCTTT. Its translation is CASSQAGQRNTEAFF.